These 30 T cell receptor beta chains were sequenced from one sample in a study of a mutant IDH1 vaccine in newly diagnosed glioma. Antigens for these TCRs are unknown. TCRdb's table, derived via immunoSEQ multiplex PCR, lists solely in-frame clones and lacks some. The data show about 41,000 clones, with about four fifths seen just once and 6.3% held by the top ten. Time point noted: week 23, last vaccination. What each vaccine dose contained was 300 ug of mutant IDH1 20-mer peptide, accompanied by topical imiquimod. The sample was PBMCs, taken from a glioma patient whose treatment included an IDH1 peptide vaccine. These receptor sequences come from a woman aged 40-49 years with glioma. Some clones in this sample may be carry-over from other donors' samples.

This clone was counted between two and nine times. J is TRBJ1-1 and V is TRBV27, with 7 bases identical to TRBD1. The CDR3 runs to 15 residues. Per germline, CDR1 MNHEY and CDR2 SMNVEV (reference sequence). Trimming cost V 3 bases and J 0 bases; bases outside gene matches: 4. CDR3 sequence (DNA): TGTGCCAGCAGTTTCTGGGACAGAATGAACACTGAAGCTTTCTTT. As protein: CASSFWDRMNTEAFF.

This chain connects TRBV10-3 to TRBJ1-5, with no clear D. The CDR3 sequence is 14 residues long. The germline gives CDR1 ENHRY, CDR2 SYGVKD. Trimming removed 2 bases at V and 11 bases at J, with 16 bases between. CDR3 protein: CAISEARVYQAQHF. CDR3 in DNA: TGTGCCATCAGTGAGGCCCGGGTATATCAAGCCCAGCATTTT.

The V and J genes are TRBV6-5 and TRBJ1-2, with unresolved D. V lost 5 bases to trimming and J lost 8 bases, with 21 bases between them. Germline CDR1 is MNHEY and CDR2 is SVGAGI. The CDR3 has 15 residues. The CDR3 protein is CASSPRGRTLGGYTF. CDR3 nucleotide sequence: TGTGCCAGCAGTCCACGTGGCCGAACCCTGGGGGGCTACACCTTC.

The count of this clone is one. The genes are TRBV29-1 and TRBJ1-2; TRBD1 matches 9 bases. Trimming took 7 bases from V and 1 from J; bases not matched to a gene: 4. Germline V gene data show CDR1 as SQVTM and CDR2 as ANQGSEA. The CDR3 has 13 residues. The CDR3 DNA follows: TGCAGCGCTGGGACAGGGAGTAACTATGGCTACACCTTC. Protein: CSAGTGSNYGYTF.

V and J are TRBV11-1 and TRBJ2-5; 8 nucleotides match TRBD1. V lost 3 bases and J lost 14; bases outside the gene matches: 8. This CDR3 is 12 amino acids long. CDR1 SGHAT and CDR2 FQDESV come from the germline V gene (reference sequence). DNA of the CDR3: TGTGCCAGCAGCTTCCAGGGGGCCCCCGCTTACTTC. Translated, it gives CASSFQGAPAYF.

Regarding this clone: Additional DNA sequences in this sample encode the identical CDR3. The J gene is TRBJ1-4, the V gene TRBV19; 8 positions match TRBD1. V gave up 6 bases and J gave up 4 bases; unmatched junction bases: 4. Per germline, CDR1 LNHDA and CDR2 SQIVND (reference sequence). CDR3 length: 14 amino acids. CDR3 loop: CASRDRESNEKLFF. For the CDR3, the DNA is TGTGCCAGTAGGGACAGGGAAAGTAATGAAAAACTGTTTTTT.

The chain combines TRBV15 with TRBJ1-1; D may be TRBD1 (5 bases). Germline assignment: CDR1 LNHNV and CDR2 YYDKDF (reference sequence). Trimming took off 7 bases at V and 4 bases at J, with 16 bases between the two ends. The CDR3 totals 14 residues. DNA of the CDR3: TGTGCCACCACCCGAGGGACGAGGGCCACTGAAGCTTTCTTT. Translated: CATTRGTRATEAFF. The whole variable domain, filled in from reference TRBV15 and TRBJ1-1, reads DAMVIQNPRYQVTQFGKPVTLSCSQTLNHNVMYWYQQKSSQAPKLLFHYYDKDFNNEADTPDNFQSRRPNTSFCFLDIRSPGLGDTAMYLCATTRGTRATEAFFGQGTRLTVV.

V gene TRBV27 combines with J gene TRBJ1-6; D ambiguous. V was trimmed by 6 bases and J by 7 bases, leaving 13 bases between them. CDR1 and CDR2 (germline): MNHEY, SMNVEV (reference sequence). The length of the CDR3 is 14 residues. The CDR3 sequence is CASRNGIPNSPLHF. The CDR3 bases are TGTGCCAGCAGGAATGGGATACCAAATTCACCCCTCCACTTT.

The chain couples TRBV4-1 to TRBJ2-3, with D perhaps TRBD1 (5 bases). Germline V CDR1 and CDR2: MGHRA, YSYEKL. V dropped 0 bases and J dropped 5 bases, with 12 bases sitting between them. The CDR3 runs 15 residues. The CDR3 nucleotides are TGCGCCAGCAGCCAAGATCAGGGCGATTTAGATACGCAGTATTTT. Its translation: CASSQDQGDLDTQYF.

V is TRBV6-5 and J is TRBJ2-4; D uncertain. The CDR3 consists of 14 residues. The V gene's germline CDR1 is MNHEY and CDR2 SVGAGI. Trimming pared 6 bases from V and 1 base from J, leaving 10 bases between. The CDR3 loop reads CASRPPAAKNIQYF. The CDR3 DNA is TGTGCCAGCAGGCCCCCCGCGGCCAAAAACATTCAGTACTTC.

V usage is TRBV20-1 and J usage is TRBJ2-7; D possibly corresponds to TRBD2 (6 bases). With 8 bases removed from V and 4 bases from J, the gap between germline ends came to 12 bases. Germline lookup yields CDR1 DFQATT and CDR2 SNEGSKA (reference sequence). The CDR3 extends over 11 amino acids. The CDR3 spells CSTVGGYEQYF. The DNA for the CDR3 is TGCAGTACTGTGGGGGGTTACGAGCAGTACTTC.

The V call is TRBV18, the J call TRBJ2-5, with D perhaps assigned TRBD1 or TRBD2 (7 bases each). The V end lost 4 bases, the J end lost 5 bases, and 20 bases lay between the germline ends. The germline V gene has CDR1 KGHSH and CDR2 LQKENI. The CDR3 spans 16 residues. The chain's CDR3 is CASSHRQGWGGETQYF. The CDR3 DNA sequence: TGTGCCAGCTCACACCGACAGGGATGGGGAGGGGAGACCCAGTACTTC.

Concerning this clone itself: Distinct nucleotide sequences in the sample also encode this CDR3. This rearrangement joins TRBV6-1 to TRBJ2-1; D unclear. The length of the CDR3 is 12 residues. V lost 3 bases and J 5 bases, leaving 5 bases between the germline ends. Germline loops: CDR1 MNHNS, CDR2 SASEGT. Written as DNA, the CDR3 is TGTGCCAGCAGTGACTTGCACAATGAGCAGTTCTTC. Translating gives CASSDLHNEQFF.

This clone was picked up a small number of times. The rearrangement links TRBV28 to TRBJ2-3, with no clear D. In germline, CDR1 is MDHEN, CDR2 SYDVKM. This CDR3 region has 17 residues. V was pared by 5 bases and J by 2 bases, with 20 bases between. For the CDR3, the DNA is TGTGCCAGCAGTACACCATACGATCTGACACACACAGATACGCAGTATTTT. Its protein is CASSTPYDLTHTDTQYF.

For the CDR3, the DNA is TGCAGTGCTAAGTGGGATACGCAGTATTTT. As protein: CSAKWDTQYF. The gene calls are TRBV20-1 and TRBJ2-3, with unresolved D. The CDR3 loop spans 10 amino acids. CDR1 DFQATT and CDR2 SNEGSKA come from the germline V gene (reference sequence). V lost 4 bases to trimming and J lost 6 bases, with 5 bases between them.

This chain links TRBV7-9 with TRBJ1-3, with 10 bases aligning to TRBD1. CDR3 length: 14 residues. The J segment lost 9 bases and the V segment lost 5 bases, leaving 7 bases of the junction unmatched. Germline V gene data show CDR1 as SEHNR and CDR2 as FQNEAQ (reference sequence). Here the CDR3 DNA reads TGTGCCAGCAGCCTATGGGACAGGGGTGGCACCATATATTTT. It is translated as CASSLWDRGGTIYF.

The chain links TRBV5-4 to TRBJ2-5, with 7 bases lining up with TRBD1. The better agreement between TRBJ2-7 and the DNA end casts doubt on the J call. From germline, CDR1 is SGHNT and CDR2 YYREEE (reference sequence). The length of the CDR3 is 14 residues. CDR3: CASSSGTAYYEQYF. The CDR3 DNA reads as TGTGCCAGCAGCTCCGGGACAGCCTACTACGAGCAGTACTTC.

The V gene is TRBV29-1, the J gene TRBJ2-1; no firm D call. Germline-derived CDR1 and CDR2 are SQVTM and ANQGSEA. The ends were cut back, 6 bases at V and 5 bases at J, with 14 bases in the middle. This CDR3 is built from 13 residues. The CDR3: CSVAWVDHNEQFF. In nucleotides, the CDR3 is TGCAGCGTCGCCTGGGTCGACCACAATGAGCAGTTCTTC.

The chain carries TRBV11-2 and TRBJ2-7; 7 bases are a match to TRBD1. Trimming removed 6 bases from V and 3 bases from J; junction bases left unmatched: 11. From germline, CDR1 is SGHAT and CDR2 FQNNGV. The CDR3 is 15 residues long. CDR3 nucleotide sequence: TGTGCCAGCAGTCAAACCGGGACAGTCTTCTACGAGCAGTACTTC. This sequence encodes CASSQTGTVFYEQYF. Looking up the rest from reference TRBV11-2 and TRBJ2-7 gives the full variable domain: EAGVAQSPRYKIIEKRQSVAFWCNPISGHATLYWYQQILGQGPKLLIQFQNNGVVDDSQLPKDRFSAERLKGVDSTLKIQPAKLEDSAVYLCASSQTGTVFYEQYFGPGTRLTVT.

To note about this clone: The final CDR3 position lacks the conserved phenylalanine or tryptophan, pointing to a likely read error. No DNA is shown, since the ends of the CDR3 on it are uncertain; the CDR3 is the one TCRdb lists. The chain joins TRBV6-5 to TRBJ1-3; the table's D call TRBD1 went unverified against the DNA. The CDR3 extends over 12 residues, inclusive of both ends. Germline CDR1 is MNHEY and CDR2 is SVGAGI. The chain's CDR3 is CASSVDWGPEVL.

This clone has a single count. The V gene is TRBV5-1, the J gene TRBJ2-3; 13 bases map to TRBD2. Germline CDR1 reads SGHRS; CDR2 reads YFSETQ. The CDR3 length is 16 residues. V trimming: 4 bases; J trimming: 8 bases; junction bases outside the gene matches: 10. CDR3 sequence (DNA): TGCGCCAGCAGCGCTACTAGCGGGGGGGCCATCACTACGCAGTATTTT. It is translated as CASSATSGGAITTQYF.

CDR3 sequence (DNA): TGTGCCAGCAAACTTTACGAGCAGTACTTC. It codes for CASKLYEQYF. This chain joins TRBV2 and TRBJ2-7; no definite D call. V gave up 7 bases and J gave up 4 bases, with 5 bases separating them. Germline CDR1 and CDR2: SNHLY and FYNNEI. The CDR3 length is 10 residues. The full variable domain, rest sourced from reference TRBV2 and TRBJ2-7, is EPEVTQTPSHQVTQMGQEVILRCVPISNHLYFYWYRQILGQKVEFLVSFYNNEISEKSEIFDDQFSVERPDGSNFTLKIRSTKLEDSAMYFCASKLYEQYFGPGTRLTVT.

This clone occurred once. This chain links TRBV6-6 with TRBJ2-1; 11 bases line up with TRBD2. With V trimmed by 6 bases and J by 3 bases, 7 bases remained unmatched. Per the germline V gene, CDR1 is MNHNY and CDR2 is SVGAGI (reference sequence). This CDR3 has 16 residues. The DNA of the CDR3 is TGTGCCAGCAGCTCCTCCCTAGCGGGAGGCTACAATGAGCAGTTCTTC. Its protein product is CASSSSLAGGYNEQFF.

This chain joins TRBV4-1 and TRBJ2-1; 8 nucleotides align to TRBD2. With 6 bases clipped from V and 8 bases from J, the junction kept 18 bases outside the gene matches. Germline lookup yields CDR1 MGHRA and CDR2 YSYEKL. The CDR3 runs 17 residues. The CDR3 sequence is CASSLGLTAGERDEQFF. CDR3 nucleotide sequence: TGCGCCAGCAGTCTCGGCCTAACAGCGGGAGAAAGAGATGAGCAGTTCTTC.

The CDR3 region is CASSLTGILDTQYF. The DNA for the CDR3 is TGTGCCAGCAGTTTAACGGGTATTTTAGATACGCAGTATTTT. The chain carries TRBV28 and TRBJ2-3; D is ambiguous. Trimming stripped 2 bases from V and 5 bases from J, with 11 bases between. CDR1 MDHEN and CDR2 SYDVKM come from the germline V gene. This CDR3 is built from 14 residues.

The chain's CDR3 is CATHPDSKCPKDYEQYF. The CDR3 nucleotides are TGTGCCACACACCCGGACTCAAAGTGTCCCAAAGACTACGAGCAGTACTTC. The chain uses TRBV21-1 and TRBJ2-7; TRBD2, the table's D call, was not compared with the DNA. TRBV21-1 is a pseudogene locus. This CDR3 has 17 residues.

This clone ranks as medium-sized. The gene calls are TRBV11-2 and TRBJ2-7, with 9 bases matching TRBD1. With V trimmed by 5 bases and J by 5 bases, 13 bases remained unmatched. The germline gives CDR1 SGHAT, CDR2 FQNNGV. This CDR3 is 16 amino acids long. This CDR3 is CASSLWDRASVDEQYF. The CDR3 DNA follows: TGTGCCAGCAGCCTATGGGACAGGGCGAGCGTGGACGAGCAGTACTTC.

This chain uses TRBV10-3 with TRBJ2-2; 7 positions agree with TRBD2. The CDR3 loop spans 14 amino acids. V shed 11 bases and J 5 bases; nucleotides not matched to a gene: 11. Germline loops: CDR1 ENHRY, CDR2 SYGVKD. CDR3 sequence (DNA): TGTGCCTCCGCAGCGGGGAAACTAACCGGGGAGCTGTTTTTT. Translating gives CASAAGKLTGELFF.

The CDR3 nucleotides read TGTGCCAGCAGTGACGACCAGACGGGGTTTTATGGCTACACCTTC. It codes for CASSDDQTGFYGYTF. This chain connects TRBV6-4 to TRBJ1-2; D gene ambiguous. This CDR3 contains 15 residues. V was trimmed by 2 bases and J by 5 bases, leaving 15 bases between them. Germline-derived CDR1 and CDR2 are MRHNA and SNTAGT.

The rearrangement uses TRBV6-5 and TRBJ1-2; D possibly corresponds to TRBD1 (5 bases). There are 13 residues in the CDR3. From germline, CDR1 is MNHEY and CDR2 SVGAGI. The ends were cut back, 8 bases at V and 0 bases at J, with 10 bases in the middle. The CDR3 is CASGGGANYGYTF. Here the CDR3 DNA reads TGTGCCAGCGGGGGGGGAGCTAACTATGGCTACACCTTC.